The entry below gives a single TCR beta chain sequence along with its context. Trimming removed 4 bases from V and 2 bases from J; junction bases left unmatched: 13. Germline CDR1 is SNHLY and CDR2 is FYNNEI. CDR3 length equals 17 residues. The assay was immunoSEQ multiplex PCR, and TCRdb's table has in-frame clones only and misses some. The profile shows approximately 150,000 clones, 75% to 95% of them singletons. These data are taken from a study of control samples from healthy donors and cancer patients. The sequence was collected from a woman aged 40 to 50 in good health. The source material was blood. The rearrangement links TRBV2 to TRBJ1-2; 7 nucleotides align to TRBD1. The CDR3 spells CASSGGWGQPTNYGYTF. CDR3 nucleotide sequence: TGTGCCAGCAGTGGGGGCTGGGGACAGCCTACCAACTATGGCTACACCTTC.